Listed here is a single TCR beta chain. Amplification used 60 Vbeta primers and 13 Jbeta primers. Generated by immunoSEQ multiplex PCR, the TCRdb table keeps only in-frame clones and is missing some. The sample shows 150,000 to 200,000 clones, roughly 80% of them seen only once. The data originate from a study of cytomegalovirus exposure and HLA in healthy donors. CDR1 and CDR2 (germline): MNHEY, SVGAGI. Between the trimmed V and J ends, which lost 4 bases and 7 bases, there was a span of 4 bases. The CDR3 covers 11 residues. This chain connects TRBV6-5 to TRBJ1-4; no clear D. This clonotype was sampled from a woman under 30 in good health and CMV-seronegative. The source material was PBMCs. The CDR3 loop reads CASSWPEKLFF. The CDR3 DNA reads as TGTGCCAGCAGTTGGCCTGAAAAACTGTTTTTT.